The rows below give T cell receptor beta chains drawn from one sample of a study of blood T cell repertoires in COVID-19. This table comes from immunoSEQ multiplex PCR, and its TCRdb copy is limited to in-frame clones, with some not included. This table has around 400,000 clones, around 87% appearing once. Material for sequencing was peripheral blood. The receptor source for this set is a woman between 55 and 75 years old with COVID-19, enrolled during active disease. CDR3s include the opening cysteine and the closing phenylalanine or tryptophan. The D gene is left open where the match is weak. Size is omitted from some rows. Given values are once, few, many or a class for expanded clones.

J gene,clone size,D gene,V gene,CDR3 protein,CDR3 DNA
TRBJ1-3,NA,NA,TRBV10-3,CAISDLLSGNTIYF,TGTGCCATCAGTGACCTACTCTCTGGAAACACCATATATTTT
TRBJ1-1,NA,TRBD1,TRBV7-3,CASSSTGGGTEAFF,TGTGCCAGCAGCTCGACAGGGGGAGGCACTGAAGCTTTCTTT
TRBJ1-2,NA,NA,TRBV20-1,CSARVLYGYTF,TGCAGTGCTAGGGTACTATATGGCTACACCTTC
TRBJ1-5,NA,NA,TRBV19,CASSPWGKPGHTMGKPQHF,TGTGCCAGTAGTCCCTGGGGCAAACCGGGACACACAATGGGAAAGCCCCAGCATTTT
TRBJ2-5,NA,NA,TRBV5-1,CASGAGETQYF,TGCGCCAGCGGGGCAGGGGAGACCCAGTACTTC
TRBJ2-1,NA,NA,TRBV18,CASSPPSRGEQFF,TGTGCCAGCTCACCTCCCTCCCGGGGTGAGCAGTTCTTC
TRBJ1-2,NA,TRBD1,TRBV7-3,CASSAKTGADGYTF,TGTGCCAGCAGCGCCAAAACAGGGGCTGATGGCTACACCTTC
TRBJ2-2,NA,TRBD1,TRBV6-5,CASSRQGWVTGELFF,TGTGCCAGCAGTCGACAGGGTTGGGTCACCGGGGAGCTGTTTTTT
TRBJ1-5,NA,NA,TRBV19,CASQRVSSNQPQHF,TGTGCCAGCCAACGGGTATCTAGCAATCAGCCCCAGCATTTT
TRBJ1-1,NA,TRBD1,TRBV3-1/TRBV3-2,CASSQGTGGAWNTEAFF,TGTGCCAGCAGCCAAGGGACAGGGGGCGCGTGGAACACTGAAGCTTTCTTT
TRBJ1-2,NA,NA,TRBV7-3,CASSLRQITNYGYTF,TGTGCCAGCAGCCTACGACAGATTACTAACTATGGCTACACCTTC
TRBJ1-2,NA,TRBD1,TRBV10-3,CAISRQGGDHYGYTF,TGTGCCATCAGCCGACAGGGGGGAGATCACTATGGCTACACCTTC
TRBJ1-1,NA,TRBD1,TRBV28,CASDRGVATEAFF,TGTGCCAGCGACAGGGGGGTGGCCACTGAAGCTTTCTTT
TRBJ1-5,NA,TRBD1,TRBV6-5,CATRDRAVLPQHF,TGTGCCACCCGGGACAGGGCAGTATTACCCCAGCATTTT
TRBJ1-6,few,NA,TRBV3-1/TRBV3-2,CASSQLVRDSPLHF,TGTGCCAGCAGCCAATTGGTAAGAGATTCACCCCTCCACTTT
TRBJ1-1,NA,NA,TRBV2,CASSPTGLNTEAFF,TGTGCCAGCAGCCCAACAGGGTTGAACACTGAAGCTTTCTTT
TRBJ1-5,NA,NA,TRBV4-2,CASSQLTGFSNQPQHF,TGTGCCAGCAGCCAACTGACAGGCTTTAGCAATCAGCCCCAGCATTTT
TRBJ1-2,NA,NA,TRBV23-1,CASTLTPTGSRVYGYTF,TGCGCCAGCACGCTCACCCCGACAGGTTCTCGGGTCTATGGCTACACCTTC
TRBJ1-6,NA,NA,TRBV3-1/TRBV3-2,CASSQGEGVPLHF,TGTGCCAGCAGCCAGGGGGAGGGAGTCCCCCTCCACTTT
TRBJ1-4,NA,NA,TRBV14,CASSSQGLANEKLFF,TGTGCCAGCAGCTCCCAGGGTTTAGCTAATGAAAAACTGTTTTTT
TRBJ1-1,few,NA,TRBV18,CASSPGVGLTEAFF,TGTGCCAGCTCACCCGGAGTGGGGCTTACTGAAGCTTTCTTT
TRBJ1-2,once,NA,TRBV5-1,CASAFDQTPGYGYTF,TGCGCCAGCGCCTTCGATCAGACTCCTGGGTATGGCTACACCTTC
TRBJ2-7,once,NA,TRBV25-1,CASRGQSSYEQYF,TGTGCCAGCAGAGGACAGAGCTCCTACGAGCAGTACTTC
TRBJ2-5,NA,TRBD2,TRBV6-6,CASSPMALVAGQETQYF,TGTGCCAGCAGTCCTATGGCCTTGGTAGCGGGCCAAGAGACCCAGTACTTC
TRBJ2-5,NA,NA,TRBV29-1,CSVAEGARETQYF,TGCAGCGTTGCGGAGGGGGCGCGTGAGACCCAGTACTTC
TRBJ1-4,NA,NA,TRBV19,CASSHEGVSEKLFF,TGTGCCAGTAGTCACGAGGGGGTTAGCGAAAAACTGTTTTTT
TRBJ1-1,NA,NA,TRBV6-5,CASSYRGAHGTEAFF,TGTGCCAGCAGTTACCGGGGGGCGCACGGCACTGAAGCTTTCTTT
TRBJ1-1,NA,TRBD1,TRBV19,CASSRQGAHTEAFF,TGTGCCAGTAGTAGACAGGGGGCGCACACTGAAGCTTTCTTT
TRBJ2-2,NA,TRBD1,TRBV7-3,CASSHRQGPTNTGELFF,TGTGCCAGCAGCCATCGACAGGGGCCCACGAACACCGGGGAGCTGTTTTTT
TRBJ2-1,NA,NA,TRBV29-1,CSVGGQSYNEQFF,TGCAGCGTTGGAGGACAGTCCTACAATGAGCAGTTCTTC
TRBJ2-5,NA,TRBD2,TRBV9,CASSAGLAAYQETQYF,TGTGCCAGCAGCGCCGGACTAGCGGCGTACCAAGAGACCCAGTACTTC
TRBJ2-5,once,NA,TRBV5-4,CASSSGQKETQYF,TGTGCCAGCAGCTCTGGACAAAAAGAGACCCAGTACTTC
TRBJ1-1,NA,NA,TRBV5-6,CASSLGRLNTEAFF,TGTGCCAGCAGCTTGGGCAGGCTGAACACTGAAGCTTTCTTT
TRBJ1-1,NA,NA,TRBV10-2,CASSPMTGAFF,TGCGCCAGCAGCCCCATGACTGGGGCTTTCTTT
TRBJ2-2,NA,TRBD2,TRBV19,CASSPGLAGVNGELFF,TGTGCCAGTAGTCCCGGACTAGCGGGGGTCAACGGGGAGCTGTTTTTT
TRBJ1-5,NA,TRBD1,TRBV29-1,CSVGTGVGQPQHF,TGCAGCGTCGGGACAGGGGTTGGTCAGCCCCAGCATTTT
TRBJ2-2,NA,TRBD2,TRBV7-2,CASSPGWLAGAYGELFF,TGTGCCAGCAGCCCTGGATGGCTAGCGGGGGCCTACGGGGAGCTGTTTTTT
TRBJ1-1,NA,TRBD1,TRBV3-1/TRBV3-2,CASSPSGTGNTEAFF,TGTGCCAGCAGCCCCTCGGGGACAGGGAACACTGAAGCTTTCTTT
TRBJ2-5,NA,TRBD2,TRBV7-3,CASSFSGGPEETQYF,TGTGCCAGCAGCTTTAGCGGGGGGCCGGAAGAGACCCAGTACTTC
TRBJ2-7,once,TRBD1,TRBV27,CASRLQGIAYEQYF,TGTGCCAGCAGGTTACAGGGGATTGCGTACGAGCAGTACTTC
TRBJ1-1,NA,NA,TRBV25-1,CASSGAQGVNTEAFF,TGTGCCAGCAGTGGAGCCCAAGGAGTGAACACTGAAGCTTTCTTT
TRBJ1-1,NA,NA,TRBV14,CASSQTVLGNTEAFF,TGTGCCAGCAGCCAGACAGTTTTGGGGAACACTGAAGCTTTCTTT
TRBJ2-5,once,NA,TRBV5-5,CASSSPGRGYGTQYF,TGTGCCAGCAGCTCCCCTGGCCGCGGCTATGGAACCCAGTACTTC
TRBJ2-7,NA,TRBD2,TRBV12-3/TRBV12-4,CASRPSGGSEQYF,TGTGCCAGCAGACCCAGCGGGGGAAGCGAGCAGTACTTC
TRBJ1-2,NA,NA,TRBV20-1,CSARGPYGYTF,TGCAGTGCTAGAGGGCCCTATGGCTACACCTTC
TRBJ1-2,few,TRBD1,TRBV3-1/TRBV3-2,CASSQTGGWYGYTF,TGTGCCAGCAGCCAGACAGGGGGTTGGTATGGCTACACCTTC
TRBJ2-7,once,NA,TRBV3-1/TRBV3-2,CASSQPWAQSYEQYF,TGTGCCAGCAGCCAACCTTGGGCACAGTCCTACGAGCAGTACTTC